What follows is one T cell receptor beta chain and its context. Antigen: not known. Treatment of the sample: approximately nine-day PBMC culture with coronavirus spike peptide pools or control peptides (ViraFEST assay). ViraFEST enlarged antigen-specific T cell populations with peptide pools and afterwards sequenced TCRs. Cultures of PBMCs, more than 1.5 million per well, were set up with approximately 9.6 IU/ml IL-2 and 10 ug/ml peptide pools. At the Johns Hopkins FTIC core, DNA taken from cultured CD4+ T cells was sequenced by way of the Oncomine TCR Beta short-read assay. TCRdb passed the PCR reads through MiXCR, listing each CDR3 protein once. The sample comprises roughly 12,000 distinct CDR3 sequences, about three fifths of which are singletons, and around 10% rests with the top ten. This entry belongs to a study of vaccination and CD4 T cells after COVID-19. About the research overall: Investigators drew the post-COVID samples a median approximately 92 days after diagnosis, with a range of 35 to 161. Study-level points and caveats: Median SARS-CoV-2-reactive clonotype numbers went up from around 20 to 38, but not significantly.

The CDR3 extends over 11 amino acids. Germline V gene sequence: CDR1 SEHNR, CDR2 FQNEAQ (reference sequence). The sequences come from CD4+ T cells from blood, cultured in vitro, collected before SARS-CoV-2 vaccination. The rearrangement uses TRBV7-9 and TRBJ1-2, with D uncertain. The TCR originated in a human donor who had recovered from COVID-19. The CDR3 DNA reads as TGTGCTTGGGGTACCGACTATGGCTACACCTTC. Its translation is CAWGTDYGYTF.